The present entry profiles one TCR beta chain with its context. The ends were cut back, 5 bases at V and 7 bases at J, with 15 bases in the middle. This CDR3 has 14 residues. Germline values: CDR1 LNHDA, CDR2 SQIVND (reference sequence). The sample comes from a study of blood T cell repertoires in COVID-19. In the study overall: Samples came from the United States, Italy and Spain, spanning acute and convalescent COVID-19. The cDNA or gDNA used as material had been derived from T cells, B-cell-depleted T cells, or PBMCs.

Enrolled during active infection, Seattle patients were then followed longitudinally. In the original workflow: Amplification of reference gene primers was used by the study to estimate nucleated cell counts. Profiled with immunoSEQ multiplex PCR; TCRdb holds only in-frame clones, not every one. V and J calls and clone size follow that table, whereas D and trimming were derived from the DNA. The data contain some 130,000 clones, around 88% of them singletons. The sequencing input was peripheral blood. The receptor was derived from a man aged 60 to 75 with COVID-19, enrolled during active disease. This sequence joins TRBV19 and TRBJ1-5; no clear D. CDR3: CASSQRGGGQPQHF. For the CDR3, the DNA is TGTGCCAGTAGTCAACGGGGAGGAGGACAGCCCCAGCATTTT.